The 31 T cell receptor beta chains reported below all come from one sample, sequenced in a study of graft-versus-host responses after intestinal transplantation. Sequencing was performed with immunoSEQ multiplex PCR; in TCRdb, only in-frame clones are kept and a portion is missing. The sample holds about 22,000 clones, 50% to 60% seen once. Sequencing used alloreactive CD4+ T cells from a mixed lymphocyte reaction culture, obtained before intestinal transplant. Subset indicated: CFSE-low proliferating T cells sorted from roughly 6-day pre-transplant mixed lymphocyte reaction (GvH or HvG direction). The receptor set was obtained from a human patient who received an intestinal transplant.

CDR3 residues: CASSPMTSGYNEQFF. The CDR3 DNA reads as TGTGCCAGCTCACCCATGACTAGCGGTTACAATGAGCAGTTCTTC. V usage is TRBV18 and J usage is TRBJ2-1; 9 nucleotides line up with TRBD2. This CDR3 has 15 residues. V gave up 3 bases and J gave up 4 bases; unmatched junction bases: 4. CDR1 is KGHSH and CDR2 is LQKENI in the germline V gene.

The rearrangement uses TRBV11-2 and TRBJ2-3; tentative D call: TRBD1 (7 bases). The V end lost 3 bases, the J end lost 0 bases, and 16 bases lay between the germline ends. This CDR3 spans 17 amino acids. Germline CDR1 SGHAT, CDR2 FQNNGV. The CDR3 region has the DNA TGTGCCAGCAGCTTCAGGGGGGCTTCAACTAGCACAGATACGCAGTATTTT. This encodes CASSFRGASTSTDTQYF.

The V gene is TRBV6-6, the J gene TRBJ2-2; D gene unclear. The CDR3 has 13 amino acids. Germline CDR1 reads MNHNY; CDR2 reads SVGAGI (reference sequence). V gave up 3 bases and J gave up 6 bases, with 8 bases separating them. The CDR3 loop is CASSYIRSGELFF. CDR3 coding DNA: TGTGCCAGCAGTTATATCAGGTCCGGGGAGCTGTTTTTT.

The chain combines TRBV5-1 with TRBJ2-2; 7 positions match TRBD2. This CDR3 spans 14 amino acids. From germline, CDR1 is SGHRS and CDR2 YFSETQ. J was trimmed by 6 bases and V by 6 bases; bases with no gene match: 8. CDR3 DNA sequence: TGCGCCAGCACCTTAAGCGGGACCCCCGGGGAGCTGTTTTTT. It specifies CASTLSGTPGELFF.

The chain uses TRBV28 and TRBJ2-7; TRBD1 aligns across 8 bases. The germline V gene encodes CDR1 MDHEN and CDR2 SYDVKM. Unmatched junction bases numbered 14, after V lost 4 bases and J lost 3 bases. This CDR3 is 17 amino acids long. CDR3 bases: TGTGCCAGCAGTTCCCCTTCGGGGACAGGACTACTCTACGAGCAGTACTTC. Protein product: CASSSPSGTGLLYEQYF. Full variable domain (remainder filled in from reference TRBV28 and TRBJ2-7): DVKVTQSSRYLVKRTGEKVFLECVQDMDHENMFWYRQDPGLGLRLIYFSYDVKMKEKGDIPEGYSVSREKKERFSLILESASTNQTSMYLCASSSPSGTGLLYEQYFGPGTRLTVT.

This clone has more than one count but fewer than ten. This rearrangement joins TRBV4-1 to TRBJ2-3; TRBD2 agrees at 10 bases. Germline V gives CDR1 MGHRA, CDR2 YSYEKL. With V trimmed by 4 bases and J by 6 bases, 10 bases remained unmatched. The CDR3 has 16 residues. The CDR3: CASSRKLAGLEDTQYF. The CDR3 DNA follows: TGCGCCAGCAGCCGGAAACTAGCGGGATTAGAGGATACGCAGTATTTT.

A single count supports this clone. The chain couples TRBV19 to TRBJ2-5; possibly TRBD1 for D (6 bases). The CDR3 length is 14 residues. Germline CDR1 is LNHDA and CDR2 is SQIVND (reference sequence). Trimming took off 6 bases at V and 2 bases at J, with 13 bases between the two ends. The CDR3 protein is CASSKGQHQETQYF. The CDR3 region has the DNA TGTGCCAGTAGCAAAGGACAGCATCAAGAGACCCAGTACTTC.

This clone has just a few counts. The J gene is TRBJ1-1, the V gene TRBV6-5; 8 positions agree with TRBD1. The CDR3 spans 15 residues. From germline, CDR1 is MNHEY and CDR2 SVGAGI. After removal of 6 bases from V and 3 bases from J, the junction contained 9 bases not matched to a gene. The CDR3 DNA is TGTGCCAGCAGCCGAAGACAGGGGCGCTACACTGAAGCTTTCTTT. Its protein is CASSRRQGRYTEAFF.

This clone was detected only a few times. V usage is TRBV27 and J usage is TRBJ2-7; no firm D call. Germline lookup yields CDR1 MNHEY and CDR2 SMNVEV (reference sequence). V was trimmed by 1 base and J by 3 bases, leaving 19 bases between them. This CDR3 contains 17 residues. Here the CDR3 reads CASSLFGQPSRNYEQYF. In DNA, the CDR3 is TGTGCCAGCAGTTTATTTGGGCAGCCGAGTAGAAACTACGAGCAGTACTTC.

This sequence joins TRBV10-3 and TRBJ1-3; the D gene is possibly TRBD1 (6 bases). The V end lost 8 bases, the J end lost 5 bases, and 19 bases lay between the germline ends. The length of the CDR3 is 15 residues. The germline V gene encodes CDR1 ENHRY and CDR2 SYGVKD. The CDR3 DNA sequence: TGTGCCATCGGATCCGGGACACCGAGAAGAAACACCATATATTTT. Translated, it gives CAIGSGTPRRNTIYF.

The count of this clone is one. This chain joins TRBV5-4 and TRBJ2-1; TRBD1 might be the D (6 bases). From germline, CDR1 is SGHNT and CDR2 YYREEE (reference sequence). The CDR3 contains 18 residues. Trimming took off 2 bases at V and 6 bases at J, with 24 bases between the two ends. CDR3 nucleotide sequence: TGTGCCAGCAGCTTTGTATTGCATAGCACAGGGCGCTTCAATGAGCAGTTCTTC. Residues: CASSFVLHSTGRFNEQFF.

This clone is a singleton in its sample. This chain joins TRBV27 and TRBJ1-6, with TRBD1 as a possible D gene (5 bases). Germline CDR1 MNHEY, CDR2 SMNVEV (reference sequence). V dropped 6 bases and J dropped 8 bases, with 11 bases sitting between them. The CDR3 has 13 residues. The CDR3, as DNA: TGTGCCAGCAGCAAACCCAGGGATTCACCCCTCCACTTT. Protein sequence: CASSKPRDSPLHF.

The V gene is TRBV5-4, the J gene TRBJ2-1; 12 bases agree with TRBD2. Germline CDR1 is SGHNT and CDR2 is YYREEE (reference sequence). The CDR3 length is 15 residues. With 4 bases clipped from V and 7 bases from J, the junction kept 6 bases outside the gene matches. The CDR3 protein is CASSGSSGRANEQFF. The DNA for the CDR3 is TGTGCCAGCAGCGGATCTAGCGGGAGGGCTAATGAGCAGTTCTTC.

The rearrangement links TRBV5-8 to TRBJ2-1; D remains ambiguous. Germline V CDR1 and CDR2: SGHTS, YDEGEE. The V end lost 4 bases, the J end lost 0 bases, and 20 bases lay between the germline ends. This CDR3 is built from 18 residues. The CDR3 DNA is TGTGCCAGCAGCCAATCGATCATCGGTTTAAGCTCCTACAATGAGCAGTTCTTC. Amino acid sequence: CASSQSIIGLSSYNEQFF.

This clone occurred a few times. V and J are TRBV6-6 and TRBJ1-3; possibly TRBD1 for D (6 bases). Germline V lookup: CDR1 MNHNY, CDR2 SVGAGI (reference sequence). The CDR3 is made up of 16 amino acids. V was pared by 2 bases and J by 4 bases, with 15 bases between. The CDR3 spells CASSYVGRGAGNTIYF. The DNA of the CDR3 is TGTGCCAGCAGTTACGTCGGCAGGGGAGCGGGAAACACCATATATTTT.

J is TRBJ2-7 and V is TRBV6-6; TRBD1 aligns across 7 bases. The germline V gene encodes CDR1 MNHNY and CDR2 SVGAGI (reference sequence). The CDR3 has 14 amino acids. V was clipped by 6 bases and J by 4 bases; unmatched bases: 9. CDR3 amino acids: CASRSQGTSYEQYF. CDR3 DNA: TGTGCCAGCAGATCACAGGGGACCTCTTACGAGCAGTACTTC.

The chain has TRBV28 and TRBJ1-5, with D unresolved. In germline, CDR1 is MDHEN, CDR2 SYDVKM. This CDR3 has 12 amino acids. V was trimmed by 3 bases and J by 10 bases, leaving 10 bases between them. The CDR3 sequence: CASSFFPSPQHF. The CDR3 DNA reads as TGTGCCAGCAGTTTTTTCCCCAGTCCCCAGCATTTT. Full variable domain (remainder filled in from reference TRBV28 and TRBJ1-5): DVKVTQSSRYLVKRTGEKVFLECVQDMDHENMFWYRQDPGLGLRLIYFSYDVKMKEKGDIPEGYSVSREKKERFSLILESASTNQTSMYLCASSFFPSPQHFGDGTRLSIL.

The chain uses TRBV7-8 and TRBJ2-1; the D gene is possibly TRBD2 (6 bases). CDR3 length equals 14 residues. Trimming stripped 4 bases from V and 5 bases from J, with 12 bases between. Germline V gives CDR1 SGHVS, CDR2 FQNEAQ. This chain's CDR3 is CASSSGTGDNEQFF. The CDR3 DNA reads TGTGCCAGCAGCTCCGGGACGGGAGACAATGAGCAGTTCTTC.

V gene TRBV18 combines with J gene TRBJ2-3; D is unresolved. This CDR3 has 14 residues. Trimming took 2 bases from V and 2 from J, leaving 8 bases between them. Germline CDR1 is KGHSH and CDR2 is LQKENI. CDR3 nucleotide sequence: TGTGCCAGCTCACCATTTGGGCTCACAGATACGCAGTATTTT. This sequence encodes CASSPFGLTDTQYF.

This chain connects TRBV6-5 to TRBJ2-7, with 7 bases fitting TRBD1. This CDR3 has 13 residues. Germline-derived CDR1 and CDR2 are MNHEY and SVGAGI. V was pared by 4 bases and J by 4 bases, with 4 bases of the junction left unmatched. Written as DNA, the CDR3 is TGTGCCAGCAGTTGGACAGGCACATACGAGCAGTACTTC. The encoded protein is CASSWTGTYEQYF.

This chain connects TRBV30 to TRBJ2-1; 7 bases fit TRBD2. In germline, CDR1 is GTSNPN, CDR2 SVGIG (reference sequence). The CDR3 contains 14 residues. Losses at the gene ends were 3 bases for V and 2 bases for J; bases not matched to a gene: 4. The CDR3 DNA reads as TGTGCCTGGAGACCCAGCGGGGCCTACAATGAGCAGTTCTTC. Its protein is CAWRPSGAYNEQFF.

The chain couples TRBV29-1 to TRBJ1-1; D gene unclear. Per germline, CDR1 SQVTM and CDR2 ANQGSEA. There are 12 residues in the CDR3. Trimming stripped 4 bases from V and 2 bases from J, with 8 bases between. The CDR3 sequence is CSVAGENTEAFF. CDR3 DNA: TGCAGCGTTGCGGGTGAAAACACTGAAGCTTTCTTT.

The chain links TRBV7-6 to TRBJ2-3, with D tentatively TRBD2 (5 bases). Germline-derived CDR1 and CDR2 are SGHVS and FNYEAQ. The ends were cut back, 4 bases at V and 4 bases at J, with 18 bases in the middle. CDR3 length equals 16 residues. CDR3 protein: CASSSGITIRADTQYF. In DNA, the CDR3 is TGTGCCAGCAGCTCCGGGATCACAATACGTGCAGATACGCAGTATTTT.

This clone came up a few times. The chain carries TRBV7-2 and TRBJ1-4; TRBD1 matches at 9 bases. Trimming took 5 bases from V and 0 from J; bases not matched to a gene: 4. This CDR3 is 16 amino acids long. The germline gives CDR1 SGHTA, CDR2 FQGNSA. The CDR3 loop is CASSPGTGPTNEKLFF. CDR3 bases: TGTGCCAGCAGCCCGGGGACAGGGCCAACTAATGAAAAACTGTTTTTT.

The rearrangement uses TRBV5-1 and TRBJ2-6; the D is unclear. CDR1 and CDR2 from the germline V gene are SGHRS and YFSETQ. The CDR3 runs to 17 residues. V gave up 1 base and J gave up 2 bases, with 13 bases separating them. The CDR3 loop is CASSLTSPSAGANVLTF. The CDR3 bases are TGCGCCAGCAGCTTGACCTCCCCGTCGGCTGGGGCCAACGTCCTGACTTTC.

This sequence joins TRBV5-6 and TRBJ2-2, with D possibly TRBD1 on 6 matching bases. Looked up from germline, CDR1 is SGHDT and CDR2 is YYEEEE. The length of the CDR3 is 16 residues. V lost 1 base and J lost 1, with 11 bases in between. In DNA, the CDR3 is TGTGCCAGCAGCTTGTGGGGGCGCAAGAACACCGGGGAGCTGTTTTTT. This codes for CASSLWGRKNTGELFF. The entire variable domain, with the rest obtained from reference TRBV5-6 and TRBJ2-2, is as follows: DAGVTQSPTHLIKTRGQQVTLRCSPKSGHDTVSWYQQALGQGPQFIFQYYEEEERQRGNFPDRFSGHQFPNYSSELNVNALLLGDSALYLCASSLWGRKNTGELFFGEGSRLTVL.

The chain has TRBV5-1 and TRBJ1-1; D perhaps matches TRBD1 (6 bases). V lost 4 bases and J lost 4, with 17 bases in between. The CDR3 consists of 15 residues. Germline V gene data show CDR1 as SGHRS and CDR2 as YFSETQ. The CDR3 nucleotides are TGCGCCAGCAGCCCCCTGGGCGGGGGCTCCACTGAAGCTTTCTTT. It encodes CASSPLGGGSTEAFF.

Here the CDR3 reads CASSKESWNSPLHF. CDR3 sequence (DNA): TGTGCCAGCAGTAAGGAGTCGTGGAATTCACCCCTCCACTTT. The gene calls are TRBV6-5 and TRBJ1-6; D gene unclear. Between the trimmed V and J ends, which lost 5 bases and 7 bases, there was a span of 12 bases. The germline V gene encodes CDR1 MNHEY and CDR2 SVGAGI. The length of the CDR3 is 14 residues.

The rearrangement links TRBV11-2 to TRBJ1-1, with 7 nucleotides matching TRBD1. V shed 8 bases, J shed 4 bases, and the junction held 10 bases outside the gene matches. The CDR3 consists of 14 residues. The germline V gene encodes CDR1 SGHAT and CDR2 FQNNGV. DNA for the CDR3: TGTGCCAGCGTCCAAAGGGGGCGGGTCACTGAAGCTTTCTTT. Translation gives CASVQRGRVTEAFF.

The CDR3 coding sequence is TGTGCCAGCAGTCTGGCAGGGGAAGGCACAGATACGCAGTATTTT. The encoded protein is CASSLAGEGTDTQYF. The V call is TRBV28, the J call TRBJ2-3, with D perhaps matching TRBD1 (6 bases). The CDR3 totals 15 residues. Between the trimmed V and J ends, which lost 5 bases and 1 base, there was a span of 13 bases. The V gene's germline CDR1 is MDHEN and CDR2 SYDVKM. Using reference TRBV28 and TRBJ2-3 for the parts outside the CDR3, the full variable domain is DVKVTQSSRYLVKRTGEKVFLECVQDMDHENMFWYRQDPGLGLRLIYFSYDVKMKEKGDIPEGYSVSREKKERFSLILESASTNQTSMYLCASSLAGEGTDTQYFGPGTRLTVL.

This chain connects TRBV2 to TRBJ1-1, with a tentative D call TRBD1 (6 bases). Trimming took 2 bases from V and 6 from J, leaving 10 bases between them. There are 13 residues in the CDR3. The V gene's germline CDR1 is SNHLY and CDR2 FYNNEI. The CDR3 region has the DNA TGTGCCAGCAGTGAACAGGGGTTGGCTGAAGCTTTCTTT. It yields the protein CASSEQGLAEAFF.